A single TCR beta chain is shown here with its context. The antigen it binds to is not known. Base qualities are not provided; no much larger clone lies one nucleotide away. From the germline V gene, CDR1 is LGHNT and CDR2 is FRNRAP. V is trimmed back by 8 bases and J by 6 bases, and the junction contains 7 bases that no gene match accounts for. The CDR3 runs 14 residues from the cysteine to the phenylalanine. Of the read, only the CDR3 DNA is kept; its 42 bases are in frame from base 1. TCRbeta CDR3 regions were amplified from genomic DNA by means of the immunoSEQ Assay, a bias-controlled multiplex PCR. The original methods were these. The number of nucleated cells in each sample was estimated from the amplification of reference gene primers within the assay. To quantify the absolute abundance of each unique TCRbeta CDR3 rearrangement, sequence reads were collapsed and filtered. For each sample, productive Simpson clonality was calculated as the square root of Simpson's diversity index over productive rearrangements. Not all clones reach the TCRdb copy of this immuneACCESS table, which keeps in-frame sequences only. Checked studies attribute under half of the gap to unresolved V genes and leave the rest unexplained. V and J calls and clone size are those listed in that table; D and trimming were worked out from the DNA. This sample lists over 90,000 clones; 86% were detected once. The ten most abundant clones make up approximately 12% of the sample.

The entry originates in a study of blood T cell repertoires in COVID-19 (dated by TCRdb to 2018 to 2020). Turning to the overall study: Samples from collaborators originated in the United States, Italy and Spain and spanned both the acute and convalescent phases of COVID-19. Where HLA class I and class II types were available, the types were taken from metadata supplied by the sample provider, not from assay-based typing. Samples were obtained from the ongoing ImmuneRACE study (first 160 participants) and from some 1,200 subjects provided by 6 global collaborators. Sample metadata almost always included a de-identified subject ID, COVID-19 status, age in years and sex. Subjects who had been exposed to COVID-19, were actively infected with it, or had recovered from it provided the deeply sampled blood TCRbeta repertoires that made up the dataset. The prospective study material was composed of cDNA or gDNA derived from T cells, B-cell-depleted T cells, or PBMCs. The repertoires were released in a freely available public database intended as a resource for research on the immune response to SARS-CoV-2.

Overall study outcomes, separate from this receptor: How much clinical and demographic metadata was included differed by source and by participant, and the metadata was provided uncurated.

Each collaborating institution followed its own protocols to collect whole blood in K2EDTA tubes. For TCRbeta analysis, collaborator samples were shipped as frozen whole blood, as isolated PBMCs, or as DNA extracted from either sample type. Recombination joined TRBV12-5 with TRBJ2-1; TRBD2 lines up with 10 middle nucleotides. The TCR sequence derives from a woman aged 60-70 years in a cohort sampled during active or convalescent COVID-19. Input material: peripheral blood. Here the CDR3 is given as CASRSGGALNEQFF. The sequenced DNA: TGTGCTAGTCGGAGCGGGGGGGCCCTCAATGAGCAGTTCTTC.